The rows below give T cell receptor beta chains drawn from one sample of a study of shared clonotypes between healthy human individuals. The protocol was immunoSEQ multiplex PCR, while the TCRdb copy is restricted to in-frame clones and leaves out a portion. Of hundreds of thousands of clones listed, roughly 79% are singletons. Input material: PBMCs. Source of these receptors: a woman in her thirties or forties in good health. Some clones in this sample may be carry-over from other donors' samples. Both conserved end residues are part of each CDR3. D genes are given only for firm matches. Not every row has a clone size; where given, it reads once, few, many or a size class.

j_gene,abundance,d_gene,v_gene,CDR3nt,CDR3aa
TRBJ2-1,-,TRBD2,TRBV5-1,TGCGCCAGCAGCGCCCAGGCAGCGGGAGGTTCAAATGAGCAGTTCTTC,CASSAQAAGGSNEQFF
TRBJ1-2,-,TRBD1,TRBV10-3,TGTGCCATCAGTGAAGAGGGGGACAGGCTCTATGGCTACACCTTC,CAISEEGDRLYGYTF
TRBJ1-2,many,-,TRBV6-1,TGTGCCAGCAGCGAAGGGGCAGGGAGGATCTATGGCTACACCTTC,CASSEGAGRIYGYTF
TRBJ2-7,once,-,TRBV29-1,TGCAGCGTTGGCCCAGGGTCGTCCTACGAGCAGTACTTC,CSVGPGSSYEQYF
TRBJ2-5,-,TRBD2,TRBV29-1,TGCAGCGTCCCGGGGCTTCCCTCGCTAGCGGGGCAACAAGAGACCCAGTACTTC,CSVPGLPSLAGQQETQYF
TRBJ2-3,-,-,TRBV10-3,TGTGCCATGGGGACAGGTCGCGGGAGGTTGGATACGCAGTATTTT,CAMGTGRGRLDTQYF
TRBJ1-1,-,TRBD1,TRBV15,TGTGCCACCAGCAAACAGGGGTACACTGAAGCTTTCTTT,CATSKQGYTEAFF
TRBJ1-2,once,-,TRBV25-1,TGTGCCAGCAAGGTGCAGGGGTTAGGCGGCTACACCTTC,CASKVQGLGGYTF
TRBJ2-3,once,-,TRBV11-2,TGTGCCAGCAGCCCCTCAGATACGCAGTATTTT,CASSPSDTQYF
TRBJ2-4,once,-,TRBV4-1,TGCGCCAGCAGCCCTACCGCCGCACTTTACCCAAACATTCAGTACTTC,CASSPTAALYPNIQYF
TRBJ2-5,-,-,TRBV19,TGTGCCAGTACGGATCAAGAGACCCAGTACTTC,CASTDQETQYF
TRBJ2-1,-,TRBD2,TRBV4-1,TGCGCCAGCAGCCCTCGACTAGCCGAACCCAATGAGCAGTTCTTC,CASSPRLAEPNEQFF
TRBJ2-7,-,-,TRBV4-3,TGCGCCAGCAGCCAAGGAGGGGGAAACAGGGCCGACGAGCAGTACTTC,CASSQGGGNRADEQYF
TRBJ2-6,-,TRBD1,TRBV6-1,TGTGCCAGCAGTGAATCCCGGGGGGACGGGGACAGGGTAAACTCTGGGGCCAACGTCCTGACTTTC,CASSESRGDGDRVNSGANVLTF
TRBJ2-7,-,TRBD1,TRBV5-6,TGTGCCAGCAGCTTCTTGAGACAGGGGGCGAAAGAGCAGTACTTC,CASSFLRQGAKEQYF
TRBJ1-2,-,-,TRBV30,TGTGCCTGGAGTGTAGGGTTCTATGGCTACACCTTC,CAWSVGFYGYTF
TRBJ2-7,few,TRBD1,TRBV18,TGTGCCAGCTCCCCTTCTTTACAGGGGGCGTGGAACGAGCAGTACTTC,CASSPSLQGAWNEQYF
TRBJ2-5,-,-,TRBV11-2,TGTGCCAGCACGCCAAATCCCTTTGGTGGTGGGACCCAGTACTTC,CASTPNPFGGGTQYF
TRBJ2-7,-,TRBD1,TRBV5-4,TGTGCCAGCAGCTCGCAGGACAGGGGGCGGTACGAGCAGTACTTC,CASSSQDRGRYEQYF
TRBJ2-5,-,TRBD1,TRBV18,TGTGCTAGCTCACCCGGGACAGGGGGCCAAGAGACCCAGTACTTC,CASSPGTGGQETQYF
TRBJ2-3,-,TRBD2,TRBV5-1,TGCGCCAGCAGCTTGGGGGCCGCGGGAGCGGGAGATACGCAGTATTTT,CASSLGAAGAGDTQYF
TRBJ2-7,-,TRBD1,TRBV28,TGTGCCAGCAGTAACCCGGACAGGTCCTACGAGCAGTACTTC,CASSNPDRSYEQYF
TRBJ2-1,-,-,TRBV18,TGTGCCAGCTCACCAACGGGGTTCGGGACTTCCTACAATGAGCAGTTCTTC,CASSPTGFGTSYNEQFF
TRBJ2-2,-,TRBD2,TRBV5-8,TGTGCCAGCAGTGTGACTAGCGGGAGGTTGTCCGGGGAGCTGTTTTTT,CASSVTSGRLSGELFF
TRBJ1-1,-,-,TRBV18,TGTGCCAGCTCACCTCAGAGACAGAACACTGAAGCTTCCTTT,CASSPQRQNTEASF
TRBJ1-4,-,-,TRBV5-4,TGTGCCAGCAGCTCCACGACAGGCGGCGGTGAAAAACTGTTTTTT,CASSSTTGGGEKLFF
TRBJ2-1,-,TRBD2,TRBV5-1,TGCGCCAGCAGCTTGGGACTAGCGGCAAATGAGCAGTTCTTC,CASSLGLAANEQFF
TRBJ2-5,few,TRBD1,TRBV14,TGTGCCAGCAGCCAAAGGGACAGGGGTTACCAAGAGACCCAGTACTTC,CASSQRDRGYQETQYF
TRBJ2-3,-,-,TRBV10-3,TGTGCCATCAGTGGCGGGACAAGGAAGCTGGGTACGCAGTATTTT,CAISGGTRKLGTQYF